The sequence of this T cell receptor (beta chain) was determined in a study of blood T cell repertoires in COVID-19. CDR1 is SGDLS, CDR2 YYNGEE, per germline. CDR3 length equals 17 residues. The V segment lost 7 bases and the J segment 6 bases; nucleotides outside the gene matches: 13. The repertoire was sequenced with immunoSEQ multiplex PCR; TCRdb's copy has only in-frame clones and lacks some. The profile shows about 190,000 clones, around 76% of them singletons. V and J are TRBV9 and TRBJ2-1; TRBD2 agrees at 13 bases. This receptor was taken from a woman between 55 and 75 years old with COVID-19, enrolled during active disease. What was sequenced was peripheral blood. The CDR3 loop reads CASGEGLAGLKLNEQFF. For the CDR3, the DNA is TGTGCCAGCGGGGAGGGACTAGCGGGACTCAAACTCAATGAGCAGTTCTTC. Drawing the rest from reference TRBV9 and TRBJ2-1, the complete variable domain is DSGVTQTPKHLITATGQRVTLRCSPRSGDLSVYWYQQSLDQGLQFLIQYYNGEERAKGNILERFSAQQFPDLHSELNLSSLELGDSALYFCASGEGLAGLKLNEQFFGPGTRLTVL.